The next 19 T cell receptor beta chains were all read from a single sample in a study of blood T cells in healthy people across ages (dated by TCRdb to about 2015). Preparation of the library involved 5' RACE. Sequenced on an Illumina HiSeq 2500. A second about 7 to 12 cycle PCR used a sample-barcoded 5' primer and a J-beta primer mix. TCRdb reran the public reads through fastp at Q25 and MiXCR, keeping productive beta chains. Rows are combined by CDR3 protein, so each entry shows the most common genes and DNA. For this sample there are some 1,000,000 distinct CDR3 sequences; under 30% appear just once. Together, the top ten hold about 0.69% of the sample. These same records also appear under a second study, on T cells of mothers and their children.

Sequencing was carried out using blood. These TCRs come from a girl aged 2 to 9 in good health.

This clonotype has more than one count but fewer than ten. V and J are TRBV12-3 or TRBV12-4 and TRBJ1-2; the D gene is possibly TRBD1 (5 bases). Trimming removed 3 bases from V and 6 bases from J, with 11 bases in between. The CDR3 loop spans 13 amino acids. The CDR3 coding sequence is TGTGCCAGCAGTTTTGGGGGGTTCGATGGCTACACCTTC. Residues: CASSFGGFDGYTF.

This clonotype was picked up a small number of times. V gene TRBV5-1 combines with J gene TRBJ2-1; no clear D gene. The CDR3 is 13 amino acids. The ends were cut back, 2 bases at V and 5 bases at J, with 8 bases in the middle. The V gene's germline CDR1 is SGHRS and CDR2 YFSETQ. CDR3 DNA sequence: TGCGCCAGCAGCTTAACAGTAGACAATGAGCAGTTCTTC. Translation gives CASSLTVDNEQFF.

The rearrangement joins TRBV20-1 to TRBJ2-5, with 9 positions matching TRBD2. The DNA end is a closer match to TRBJ2-1, so the J assignment may be wrong. The CDR3 runs to 13 residues. The germline V gene has CDR1 DFQATT and CDR2 SNEGSKA (reference sequence). CDR3 loop: CSAGTSRWTEQFF. As DNA, the CDR3 is TGCAGTGCGGGGACTAGCAGATGGACTGAGCAGTTCTTC.

This clonotype has more than one count but fewer than ten. This chain connects TRBV7-2 to TRBJ2-2; D possibly uses TRBD1 or TRBD2 (5 bases each). Trimming took off 3 bases at V and 3 bases at J, with 14 bases between the two ends. The V gene's germline CDR1 is SGHTA and CDR2 FQGNSA. The CDR3 is 16 residues long. DNA of the CDR3: TGTGCCAGCAGCTTGGGACGCTACGGGGACACCGGGGAGCTGTTTTTT. Translation: CASSLGRYGDTGELFF.

The chain recombines TRBV6-5 with TRBJ1-1; 8 nucleotides line up with TRBD1. CDR3 size: 15 residues. J lost 4 bases, V lost 5 bases, and 9 bases had no gene match. Per the germline V gene, CDR1 is MNHEY and CDR2 is SVGAGI. The CDR3 sequence: CASSQTGTGVTEAFF. In DNA, the CDR3 is TGTGCCAGCAGTCAAACCGGGACAGGAGTCACTGAAGCTTTCTTT.

The chain combines TRBV24-1 with TRBJ2-3; D is possibly TRBD1 (5 bases). The CDR3 spans 15 residues. The germline V and J ends were trimmed by 4 bases and 0 bases, with 10 bases remaining between them. Germline V gene data show CDR1 as KGHDR and CDR2 as SFDVKD. The CDR3 region has the DNA TGTGCCACCAGTGAGGAAGACAGAAGCACAGATACGCAGTATTTT. Translating gives CATSEEDRSTDTQYF.

This clonotype has only a few counts. The rearrangement uses TRBV29-1 and TRBJ1-4, with D uncertain. Germline loops: CDR1 SQVTM, CDR2 ANQGSEA. The germline V and J ends were trimmed by 0 bases and 7 bases, with 12 bases remaining between them. The CDR3 totals 14 residues. CDR3 in DNA: TGCAGCGTTGAAGACGATGATTACGGTGAAAAACTGTTTTTT. Amino acid sequence: CSVEDDDYGEKLFF.

This clonotype was seen once. J is TRBJ1-2 and V is TRBV7-3; D remains unclear. V was cut by 5 bases and J by 7 bases, with 14 bases left in between. Germline assignment: CDR1 SGHTA and CDR2 FQGTGA. The CDR3 contains 13 residues. CDR3 DNA sequence: TGTGCCAGCAGCCAAAATGGGGTTGGTGGCTACACCTTC. This codes for CASSQNGVGGYTF.

This chain links TRBV6-6 with TRBJ2-1; TRBD2 matches 8 bases. V lost 6 bases, J lost 15 bases, and 13 bases stayed unmatched. Germline V gene lookup returns CDR1 MNHNY and CDR2 SVGAGI (reference sequence). This CDR3 is built from 13 residues. For the CDR3, the DNA is TGTGCCAGCAGCCCGATGAGCGGGAGTCGTCGGTTCTTC. Amino acids: CASSPMSGSRRFF.

This clonotype was recorded a few times. V and J are TRBV29-1 and TRBJ2-1, with D unclear. Germline V gives CDR1 SQVTM, CDR2 ANQGSEA. The CDR3 has 14 amino acids. The germline V and J ends were trimmed by 6 bases and 8 bases, with 20 bases remaining between them. CDR3 amino acids: CSVWVELTIDEQFF. The CDR3, as DNA: TGCAGCGTGTGGGTCGAGCTTACAATCGATGAGCAGTTCTTC.

This rearrangement joins TRBV11-3 to TRBJ2-5; 9 positions agree with TRBD2. Germline V CDR1 and CDR2: SGHNT, YENEEA. The ends lost 0 bases at V and 4 bases at J; junction bases unmatched: 6. The CDR3 sequence is 16 residues long. The CDR3 bases are TGTGCCAGCAGCTTAGAAGGGCGGGGGGGCCGAGAGACCCAGTACTTC. Protein product: CASSLEGRGGRETQYF.

The chain recombines TRBV3-1 with TRBJ1-5; D is uncertain. Germline lookup yields CDR1 LGHDT and CDR2 YNNKEL (reference sequence). The V end lost 5 bases, the J end lost 1 base, and 12 bases lay between the germline ends. This CDR3 comprises 15 residues. The CDR3 here is CASSFDGSSNQPQHF. In nucleotides, the CDR3 is TGTGCCAGCAGCTTCGACGGGTCAAGCAATCAGCCCCAGCATTTT.

This clonotype was seen more than once but under ten times. This chain joins TRBV4-1 and TRBJ2-5; D unclear. The V gene's germline CDR1 is MGHRA and CDR2 YSYEKL. V was cut by 1 base and J by 5 bases, with 8 bases left in between. CDR3 length: 13 residues. CDR3 protein: CASSQASTETQYF. CDR3 DNA sequence: TGCGCCAGCAGCCAAGCTTCTACTGAGACCCAGTACTTC.

This clonotype was seen a handful of times. The V and J genes are TRBV20-1 and TRBJ1-1; TRBD1 aligns across 10 bases. The CDR3 is 12 amino acids. Germline V CDR1 and CDR2: DFQATT, SNEGSKA (reference sequence). The trim removed 7 bases at V and 10 bases at J, leaving 9 bases unmatched. The chain's CDR3 is CSVEDRGVRAFF. The CDR3, as DNA: TGCAGTGTAGAGGACAGGGGGGTGAGAGCTTTCTTT.

This sequence joins TRBV5-1 and TRBJ1-2, with D perhaps TRBD1 (6 bases). The germline V and J ends were trimmed by 4 bases and 8 bases, with 21 bases remaining between them. Germline V gene lookup returns CDR1 SGHRS and CDR2 YFSETQ. The CDR3 runs to 15 residues. The DNA for the CDR3 is TGCGCCAGCAGCGGGACAACCGACACCCCCGGCGGCTACACCTTC. It specifies CASSGTTDTPGGYTF. The variable domain in full, completed from reference TRBV5-1 and TRBJ1-2, reads KAGVTQTPRYLIKTRGQQVTLSCSPISGHRSVSWYQQTPGQGLQFLFEYFSETQRNKGNFPGRFSGRQFSNSRSEMNVSTLELGDSALYLCASSGTTDTPGGYTFGSGTRLTVV.

This sequence joins TRBV7-3 and TRBJ2-1; 8 nucleotides match TRBD2. The CDR3 runs to 15 residues. J gave up 7 bases and V 3 bases, and 8 bases lay outside the gene matches. Germline assignment: CDR1 SGHTA and CDR2 FQGTGA. CDR3 sequence: CASSFRAGALNEQFF. As DNA, the CDR3 is TGTGCCAGCAGCTTCAGAGCGGGAGCACTTAATGAGCAGTTCTTC.

V usage is TRBV7-2 and J usage is TRBJ2-5, with D perhaps given as TRBD1 or TRBD2 (6 bases each). The last part of the DNA fits TRBJ2-7 better; the J call may be wrong. The CDR3 is 15 residues long. Germline V gene sequence: CDR1 SGHTA, CDR2 FQGNSA. The CDR3, as DNA: TGTGCCAGCAGCTCCTTTGGGGGGCCCTTTTACGAGCAGTACTTC. Its protein product is CASSSFGGPFYEQYF.

This clonotype was observed a handful of times. The chain is built from TRBV5-1 and TRBJ2-3; D may be TRBD2 (7 bases). Germline CDR1 is SGHRS and CDR2 is YFSETQ. The V end lost 0 bases, the J end lost 2 bases, and 13 bases lay between the germline ends. The CDR3 is made up of 16 amino acids. This CDR3 reads CASSLAGGPITDTQYF. The CDR3 region has the DNA TGCGCCAGCAGCTTGGCCGGGGGGCCCATCACAGATACGCAGTATTTT.

The J gene is TRBJ2-3, the V gene TRBV4-3; 7 nucleotides align to TRBD2. Germline V gene data show CDR1 as LGHNA and CDR2 as YSLEER. CDR3 length: 15 residues. V was pared by 8 bases and J by 1 base, with 9 bases of the junction left unmatched. CDR3 sequence (DNA): TGCGCCAGCGCCCCGGGGCTAGCGGGCACAGATACGCAGTATTTT. Its protein product is CASAPGLAGTDTQYF.